One and the same sample provided the 16 T cell receptor beta chains below, sequenced in a study of beta chain features in type 1 diabetes. cDNA synthesis used the whole RNA isolate, giving expressed TCRB sequences. Method: immunoSEQ multiplex PCR; TCRdb's copy keeps in-frame clones and lacks some. The table has about 900,000 clones, roughly 17% seen once. Material: naive CD4+ T cells from blood. These TCRs come from a woman aged 18 to 35 in good health.

CDR3 coding DNA: TGTGCCAGCAGCTCGTTGGGACTAGCGGGAATATCCTACGAGCAGTACTTC. Protein sequence: CASSSLGLAGISYEQYF. The V call is TRBV5-6, the J call TRBJ2-7, with 13 nucleotides matching TRBD2. CDR3 length equals 17 residues. Looked up from germline, CDR1 is SGHDT and CDR2 is YYEEEE. The V segment lost 3 bases and the J segment 1 base; nucleotides outside the gene matches: 7. Full variable domain (rest looked up from reference TRBV5-6 and TRBJ2-7): DAGVTQSPTHLIKTRGQQVTLRCSPKSGHDTVSWYQQALGQGPQFIFQYYEEEERQRGNFPDRFSGHQFPNYSSELNVNALLLGDSALYLCASSSLGLAGISYEQYFGPGTRLTVT.

This clone has a handful of counts. The chain links TRBV2 to TRBJ2-1; unclear D gene. The V gene's germline CDR1 is SNHLY and CDR2 FYNNEI. V was cut by 2 bases and J by 5 bases, with 7 bases left in between. The CDR3 runs 13 residues. The CDR3, as DNA: TGTGCCAGCAGTGAAATCCTAGACAATGAGCAGTTCTTC. It yields the protein CASSEILDNEQFF.

The rearrangement uses TRBV18 and TRBJ1-4; D not resolved. The CDR3 runs to 15 residues. Germline V gives CDR1 KGHSH, CDR2 LQKENI. The V and J ends lost 2 bases and 0 bases respectively, with 7 bases between them. CDR3 in DNA: TGTGCCAGCTCACCAGTGGGGACAACTAATGAAAAACTGTTTTTT. Its protein product is CASSPVGTTNEKLFF.

This clone was found a few times. V is TRBV5-1 and J is TRBJ2-7, with TRBD2 matching 11 bases. This CDR3 is built from 14 residues. Germline trimming cut 1 base from V and 6 bases from J; bases unmatched to any gene: 3. Germline assignment: CDR1 SGHRS and CDR2 YFSETQ. CDR3 bases: TGCGCCAGCAGCTTGACTAGCGGGAGTCTCGAGCAGTACTTC. Residues: CASSLTSGSLEQYF.

Only a few counts were recorded for this clone. The chain links TRBV7-2 to TRBJ1-1; 9 bases fit TRBD1. J lost 5 bases, V lost 6 bases, and 7 bases had no gene match. The germline V gene has CDR1 SGHTA and CDR2 FQGNSA. The CDR3 is made up of 14 amino acids. CDR3 bases: TGTGCCAGCAGTGAACAGGGGGCAATGACTGAAGCTTTCTTT. Its protein product is CASSEQGAMTEAFF.

This clone turned up a few times. The chain links TRBV13 to TRBJ2-7; D is perhaps TRBD1 or TRBD2 (6 bases each). V dropped 2 bases and J dropped 5 bases, with 34 bases sitting between them. The CDR3 length is 21 residues. CDR1 and CDR2 (germline): PRHDT, FYEKMQ (reference sequence). CDR3 protein: CASSLIGVGGPAGVYYHEQYF. The CDR3 coding sequence is TGTGCCAGCAGCTTAATCGGCGTTGGGGGGCCAGCGGGCGTTTACTACCACGAGCAGTACTTC.

The chain has TRBV7-2 and TRBJ1-2; D perhaps matches TRBD1 (5 bases). The CDR3 totals 14 residues. Germline V gives CDR1 SGHTA, CDR2 FQGNSA. V was pared by 6 bases and J by 8 bases, with 19 bases between. The CDR3 DNA sequence: TGTGCCAGCAGATACAGCGGGACGCCCAGAGGCTACACCTTC. Protein: CASRYSGTPRGYTF.

The J gene is TRBJ2-7, the V gene TRBV21-1. TRBV21-1 is annotated as a pseudogene. The CDR3 is 16 residues long. The CDR3 loop is CASSNQRVLLTGEQYF. CDR3 sequence (DNA): TGTGCCAGCAGCAATCAAAGGGTCCTTCTAACGGGCGAGCAGTACTTC.

This clone has only a few counts. The chain has TRBV6-1 and TRBJ1-1; D not certain. Germline V gene lookup returns CDR1 MNHNS and CDR2 SASEGT. The V end lost 2 bases, the J end lost 1 base, and 14 bases lay between the germline ends. The CDR3 extends over 16 amino acids. For the CDR3, the DNA is TGTGCCAGCAGTGAATCCTATTCGGGAGAGAACACTGAAGCTTTCTTT. Translated: CASSESYSGENTEAFF.

As regards this clone: Other DNA sequences in the same sample also yield this CDR3. This rearrangement joins TRBV6-5 to TRBJ2-1, with no clear D. The CDR3 length is 15 residues. The ends were cut back, 0 bases at V and 3 bases at J, with 9 bases in the middle. Looked up from germline, CDR1 is MNHEY and CDR2 is SVGAGI. CDR3 loop: CASSYSPSSYNEQFF. DNA for the CDR3: TGTGCCAGCAGTTACTCACCCAGCAGCTACAATGAGCAGTTCTTC.

V is TRBV5-6 and J is TRBJ2-1; D is possibly TRBD2 (6 bases). The length of the CDR3 is 12 residues. The germline CDR1 and CDR2 sequences are SGHDT and YYEEEE. V was pared by 0 bases and J by 10 bases, with 8 bases between. CDR3 nucleotide sequence: TGTGCCAGCAGCTTGGCAAGCGGGGAGCAGTTCTTC. Its translation: CASSLASGEQFF.

In its sample, this clone was seen a few times. The chain recombines TRBV6-5 with TRBJ2-3, with TRBD1 matching 10 bases. This CDR3 region has 16 residues. V shed 4 bases, J shed 3 bases, and the junction held 7 bases outside the gene matches. Germline V gene sequence: CDR1 MNHEY, CDR2 SVGAGI. CDR3 sequence (DNA): TGTGCCAGCAGTTCCCCGCGGGGACAGGGGACAGATACGCAGTATTTT. This sequence encodes CASSSPRGQGTDTQYF.

CDR3 loop: CATSSFGARTHEKLFF. CDR3 bases: TGTGCCACCAGCAGTTTTGGGGCTAGGACCCATGAAAAACTGTTTTTT. This rearrangement joins TRBV15 to TRBJ1-4, with D perhaps TRBD1 (5 bases). This CDR3 comprises 16 residues. Trimming took 3 bases from V and 6 from J, leaving 17 bases between them. Per the germline V gene, CDR1 is LNHNV and CDR2 is YYDKDF (reference sequence).

In this sample, this clone turned up a few times. V is TRBV6-1 and J is TRBJ2-5; D is possibly TRBD1 (6 bases). Germline CDR1 is MNHNS and CDR2 is SASEGT. Trimming cost V 4 bases and J 2 bases, with 23 bases left between them. The CDR3 extends over 18 amino acids. This CDR3 is CASSAQGFLRTQQETQYF. The CDR3, as DNA: TGTGCCAGCAGTGCGCAGGGGTTTTTGCGCACCCAGCAAGAGACCCAGTACTTC.

This sequence joins TRBV21-1 and TRBJ1-2. TRBV21-1 is assigned pseudogene status. The CDR3 runs to 16 residues. CDR3 loop: CASSKAVMGINYGYTF. The CDR3 DNA is TGTGCCAGCAGCAAAGCAGTCATGGGGATTAACTATGGCTACACCTTC.

The chain carries TRBV7-9 and TRBJ2-7; no clear D gene. Germline V CDR1 and CDR2: SEHNR, FQNEAQ (reference sequence). The V and J ends lost 5 bases and 7 bases respectively, with 21 bases between them. The CDR3 extends over 15 amino acids. The CDR3 loop is CASSPQGYPSSEQYF. CDR3 sequence (DNA): TGTGCCAGCAGCCCCCAAGGCTACCCCTCTTCGGAGCAGTACTTC. Complete variable domain (other parts from reference TRBV7-9 and TRBJ2-7): DTGVSQNPRHKITKRGQNVTFRCDPISEHNRLYWYRQTLGQGPEFLTYFQNEAQLEKSRLLSDRFSAERPKGSFSTLEIQRTEQGDSAMYLCASSPQGYPSSEQYFGPGTRLTVT.